A selection of T cell receptor beta chains follows, all from one sample in a study of early stage breast cancer tumors. The repertoire was sequenced with immunoSEQ multiplex PCR; TCRdb's copy has only in-frame clones and lacks some. The sample records around 60,000 clones, 65% to 80% being singletons. Sequenced material: blood. The receptors here all came from a person aged 25 to 40 with breast cancer. CDR3s include the opening cysteine and the closing phenylalanine or tryptophan. D genes are given only for firm matches. Size values are once, few and many counts, or a class for expanded clones, and some rows have none.

j_gene,abundance,v_gene,len,d_gene,CDR3nt,CDR3aa
TRBJ1-4,NA,TRBV10-3,16,NA,TGTGCCATCAGTGAGTCGGGTGGGCCCCCGCATGAAAAACTGTTTTTT,CAISESGGPPHEKLFF
TRBJ2-2,once,TRBV5-8,16,TRBD2,TGTGCCAGCAGCCCCCGGACTAGCGGGAAGGGCGGGGAGCTGTTTTTT,CASSPRTSGKGGELFF
TRBJ2-5,few,TRBV10-1,13,TRBD2,TGCGCCAGCAGTAGCGGGAGAGGGGAGACCCAGTACTTC,CASSSGRGETQYF
TRBJ2-6,NA,TRBV6-5,11,NA,TGTGCCAGCAGCTTCGAGGGGGGCCTGACTTTC,CASSFEGGLTF
TRBJ1-3,NA,TRBV6-6,15,TRBD1,TGTGCCAGCAGTTACCGACAGGGGACTGGAAACACCATATATTTT,CASSYRQGTGNTIYF
TRBJ2-1,NA,TRBV19,15,NA,TGTGCCAGTAGCCCAGCGCCCTACTCCTACAATGAGCAGTTCTTC,CASSPAPYSYNEQFF
TRBJ2-5,NA,TRBV5-8,14,NA,TGTGCCAGCAGCGGGGCGGGGTATCAAGAGACCCAGTACTTC,CASSGAGYQETQYF
TRBJ1-6,NA,TRBV11-3,14,TRBD1,TGTGCCAGCAGCACGGGACAGTTTAATTCACCCCTCCACTTT,CASSTGQFNSPLHF
TRBJ1-5,NA,TRBV28,16,TRBD1,TGTGCCAGCAGTCTACAGGGGTCCCACACAAATCAGCCCCAGCATTTT,CASSLQGSHTNQPQHF
TRBJ2-5,NA,TRBV27,14,TRBD1,TGTGCCAGCAGTGACAGGGGTATCACAGAGACCCAGTACTTC,CASSDRGITETQYF
TRBJ2-3,NA,TRBV5-1,15,TRBD2,TGCGCCAGCAGCTTGGGGACTAGCGGGACAGATACGCAGTATTTT,CASSLGTSGTDTQYF
TRBJ1-1,NA,TRBV6-1,14,TRBD1,TGTGCCAGCAGCCACAGGGGGAGGGACACTGAAGCTTTCTTT,CASSHRGRDTEAFF
TRBJ2-7,NA,TRBV10-3,14,NA,TGTGCCATCAGTGACAGCCCCAGCTCCTACGAGCAGTACTTC,CAISDSPSSYEQYF
TRBJ2-5,NA,TRBV15,13,NA,TGTGCCACCAGCAGAGAGAGGGCAGAGACCCAGTACTTC,CATSRERAETQYF
TRBJ1-4,NA,TRBV27,15,NA,TGTGCCAGCAGTCGCGACATGGGCCCTAATGAAAAACTGTTTTTT,CASSRDMGPNEKLFF
TRBJ1-1,NA,TRBV6-5,14,NA,TGTGCCAGCAGTTCAGGGTACGCGAACACTGAAGCTTTCTTT,CASSSGYANTEAFF